The 7 T cell receptor beta chains below come from one sample, sequenced in a study of blood T cells in healthy people across ages. PCR was performed a second time for about 7 to 12 cycles using a sample-barcoded 5' primer and a J-beta primer mix. TCRdb re-called the 5' RACE reads with MiXCR, one entry per CDR3 protein. The profile shows almost 1 million distinct CDR3 sequences, roughly half of them singletons. The specimen was blood. Receptors were obtained from a woman aged 60-75 years in good health.

This sequence joins TRBV2 and TRBJ1-2, with D possibly TRBD1 on 6 matching bases. This CDR3 region has 12 residues. Per germline, CDR1 SNHLY and CDR2 FYNNEI. V lost 11 bases, J lost 6 bases, and 16 bases lay in between. In DNA form, the CDR3 reads TGTGCCTCATTAAGGGGGAGGAATGGCTACACCTTC. Protein: CASLRGRNGYTF. Using reference TRBV2 and TRBJ1-2 for the parts outside the CDR3, the full variable domain is EPEVTQTPSHQVTQMGQEVILRCVPISNHLYFYWYRQILGQKVEFLVSFYNNEISEKSEIFDDQFSVERPDGSNFTLKIRSTKLEDSAMYFCASLRGRNGYTFGSGTRLTVV.

The rearrangement links TRBV3-1 to TRBJ2-7, with 10 bases that match TRBD1. CDR3 size: 15 residues. The ends lost 4 bases at V and 4 bases at J; junction bases unmatched: 7. Germline V gene data show CDR1 as LGHDT and CDR2 as YNNKEL (reference sequence). This chain's CDR3 is CASSRGDRGRYEQYF. The CDR3 DNA is TGTGCCAGCAGCCGGGGGGACAGGGGACGATACGAGCAGTACTTC.

The V and J genes are TRBV11-2 and TRBJ2-2; unclear D gene. This CDR3 has 15 residues. CDR1 is SGHAT and CDR2 is FQNNGV in the germline V gene. Deletions cut 5 bases from V and 0 bases from J, with 10 bases between. The CDR3 DNA reads TGTGCCAGCAGCCTTCGCTCAGCGAACACCGGGGAGCTGTTTTTT. Its protein is CASSLRSANTGELFF.

The CDR3 loop reads CASSPPQPLNEKLFF. The CDR3 nucleotides are TGTGCCAGCTCACCACCGCAGCCCCTTAATGAAAAACTGTTTTTT. This chain links TRBV18 with TRBJ1-4; D gene ambiguous. The germline V gene encodes CDR1 KGHSH and CDR2 LQKENI. This CDR3 is built from 15 residues. Trimming left V 0 bases short and J 4 bases short, with 9 bases between.

This clonotype came up a few times. The DNA of the CDR3 is TGCGCCAGCAGCCGTAGCGGATACAGCTCTGGGGCCAACGTCCTGACTTTC. This codes for CASSRSGYSSGANVLTF. The chain carries TRBV5-1 and TRBJ2-6, with a possible D match to TRBD2 (6 bases). CDR1 is SGHRS, CDR2 YFSETQ, per germline. The length of the CDR3 is 17 residues. The V gene lost 4 bases and the J gene lost 0 bases, with 14 bases spanning the gap. Complete variable domain (other parts from reference TRBV5-1 and TRBJ2-6): KAGVTQTPRYLIKTRGQQVTLSCSPISGHRSVSWYQQTPGQGLQFLFEYFSETQRNKGNFPGRFSGRQFSNSRSEMNVSTLELGDSALYLCASSRSGYSSGANVLTFGAGSRLTVL.

This chain connects TRBV6-1 to TRBJ2-7; 7 positions match TRBD2. Germline CDR1 is MNHNS and CDR2 is SASEGT. V dropped 8 bases and J dropped 4; count of bases not matched to a gene: 14. The CDR3 consists of 15 residues. The CDR3 region has the DNA TGTGCCAGCCTAGTGGTACCGGGACTACGGTACGAGCAGTACTTC. Residues: CASLVVPGLRYEQYF.

This chain connects TRBV2 to TRBJ2-5; 7 bases are a match to TRBD1. CDR3 size: 16 residues. With 0 bases clipped from V and 7 bases from J, the junction kept 11 bases outside the gene matches. Germline-derived CDR1 and CDR2 are SNHLY and FYNNEI. The DNA of the CDR3 is TGTGCCAGCAGTGAAGCGTGGGACAGAGATTTCGGGACCCAGTACTTC. This codes for CASSEAWDRDFGTQYF.